This entry is about one T cell receptor beta chain. Per sorted-subset replicate PCR, input was approximately 0.2 ug DNA, representing tens of thousands of T cell genomes. Produced via immunoSEQ multiplex PCR; TCRdb's table is partial and in-frame only. The repertoire has roughly 2.5 million clones, approximately 94% of them found once; the top ten carry roughly 0.15%. This CDR3 comprises 16 residues. The V gene's germline CDR1 is SGHAT and CDR2 FQNNGV. Trimming cost V 3 bases and J 4 bases; bases outside gene matches: 10. The data derive from a study of shared clonotypes between healthy human individuals. Study-level information: A couple of female and three male donors aged 18 to 49 were enrolled.

This clonotype was obtained from a young man in good health. The sample comprised naive CD4+ T cells sorted from blood. Stated subset: CD45RA+ positively selected. The genes are TRBV11-2 and TRBJ2-3, with TRBD2 matching over 7 bases. The CDR3 sequence is CASSFLVGGPADTQYF. The CDR3 nucleotides read TGTGCCAGCAGCTTTTTAGTGGGAGGGCCAGCAGATACGCAGTATTTT.